This entry features one T cell receptor beta chain sequence. The sample originates from a study of T cell repertoires in cytomegalovirus infection. A single record per CDR3 protein comes from TCRdb applying MiXCR to the reads. The profile shows 300,000 to 400,000 distinct CDR3 sequences, over 15% of them singletons. Material for sequencing was PBMCs. The clonotype comes from a human donor in good health (CMV status not recorded). Some clones in this sample may be carry-over from other donors' samples.

CDR3 bases: TGCAGTAGCTACCGGGACAGCAAAGAGACCCAGTACTTC. It yields the protein CSSYRDSKETQYF. This chain joins TRBV20-1 and TRBJ2-5, with TRBD1 identical over 7 bases. The junction had 9 bases not matched to a gene; V was cut back by 8 bases and J by 3 bases. CDR3 length equals 13 residues. Germline V gene sequence: CDR1 DFQATT, CDR2 SNEGSKA (reference sequence).